Listed below are T cell receptor beta chains from one sample, sequenced in a study of lymphopenia after photon versus proton radiotherapy. Only in-frame clones appear in the TCRdb table, and some are missing; sequencing was by immunoSEQ multiplex PCR. The sample gives about 25,000 clones, roughly 87% of which show up once; roughly a fifth is in the top ten. Here the sequenced sample was peripheral blood, taken from a patient treated with photon-based radiotherapy. The receptors were gathered from a man aged 50-59 years with gastric cancer. The CDR3 runs from the conserved cysteine through the conserved F or W. Size values are once, few and many counts, or a class for expanded clones, and some rows have none.

CDR3 length: 14; clone size: -; V gene: TRBV7-3; CDR3 protein: CASSLLGQGNEQFF
CDR3 length: 11; clone size: -; V gene: TRBV18; CDR3 protein: CASSPGTEAFF
CDR3 length: 14; clone size: -; V gene: TRBV7-8; CDR3 protein: CASSLAGEESEAFF
CDR3 length: 13; clone size: -; V gene: TRBV19; CDR3 protein: CASMRGYNYGYTF
CDR3 length: 14; clone size: few; V gene: TRBV5-1; CDR3 protein: CASSDGRGNQPQHF
CDR3 length: 19; clone size: -; V gene: TRBV23-1; CDR3 protein: CASSRRADDTVLGANVLTF
CDR3 length: 15; clone size: -; V gene: TRBV5-8; CDR3 protein: CASSKGQAVNEKLFF
CDR3 length: 14; clone size: -; V gene: TRBV7-9; CDR3 protein: CASSLAGSYNEQFF
CDR3 length: 13; clone size: -; V gene: TRBV5-4; CDR3 protein: CASSHRETGVGFF
CDR3 length: 15; clone size: -; V gene: TRBV5-1; CDR3 protein: CASSGLAGAGNEQFF
CDR3 length: 14; clone size: few; V gene: TRBV5-1; CDR3 protein: CASMLSGNTDTQYF
CDR3 length: 15; clone size: -; V gene: TRBV2; CDR3 protein: CASKSDQQDYQPQHF
CDR3 length: 13; clone size: -; V gene: TRBV5-1; CDR3 protein: CASSPTFTDTQYF
CDR3 length: 18; clone size: once; V gene: TRBV5-5; CDR3 protein: CASSDPGLAGARTDTQYF
CDR3 length: 14; clone size: -; V gene: TRBV4-1; CDR3 protein: CASSRLAGTDTQYF
CDR3 length: 14; clone size: few; V gene: TRBV19; CDR3 protein: CASSKDTPQETQYF
CDR3 length: 14; clone size: -; V gene: TRBV5-1; CDR3 protein: CASSIAGAHTEAFF
CDR3 length: 13; clone size: -; V gene: TRBV5-1; CDR3 protein: CASSPDRNNEQFF
CDR3 length: 16; clone size: -; V gene: TRBV6-1; CDR3 protein: CASSGRDNYRDYGYTF
CDR3 length: 17; clone size: -; V gene: TRBV7-2; CDR3 protein: CASSLAKTRTGYQPQHF
CDR3 length: 14; clone size: -; V gene: TRBV2; CDR3 protein: CASRVRGGLGTQYF
CDR3 length: 13; clone size: -; V gene: TRBV5-4; CDR3 protein: CASYAGYTGELFF
CDR3 length: 14; clone size: -; V gene: TRBV5-4; CDR3 protein: CASSKETGDNEQFF
CDR3 length: 14; clone size: -; V gene: TRBV18; CDR3 protein: CASSPEQGKSGYTF
CDR3 length: 14; clone size: -; V gene: TRBV28; CDR3 protein: CAIEQGGSTDTQYF
CDR3 length: 13; clone size: -; V gene: TRBV11-2; CDR3 protein: CASSFSRMGEAFF
CDR3 length: 15; clone size: -; V gene: TRBV7-2; CDR3 protein: CASSLEPGAQETQYF
CDR3 length: 12; clone size: -; V gene: TRBV10-3; CDR3 protein: CAIMEGTGELFF
CDR3 length: 15; clone size: -; V gene: TRBV4-3; CDR3 protein: CASSQDTGDQETQYF
CDR3 length: 14; clone size: -; V gene: TRBV11-2; CDR3 protein: CASSLARQIYGYTF
CDR3 length: 16; clone size: -; V gene: TRBV27; CDR3 protein: CASSLARDTLIDTQYF
CDR3 length: 15; clone size: -; V gene: TRBV10-2; CDR3 protein: CASRSGLAGTDTQYF
CDR3 length: 12; clone size: -; V gene: TRBV14; CDR3 protein: CASSPAGVGYTF
CDR3 length: 15; clone size: -; V gene: TRBV19; CDR3 protein: CASSQGGADTDTQYF
CDR3 length: 14; clone size: -; V gene: TRBV2; CDR3 protein: CASSVQGPYYGYTF
CDR3 length: 12; clone size: few; V gene: TRBV2; CDR3 protein: CASSEAAYGYTF
CDR3 length: 15; clone size: -; V gene: TRBV19; CDR3 protein: CASSPGGLIGSEQFF
CDR3 length: 14; clone size: -; V gene: TRBV6-1; CDR3 protein: CASSESIWGGELFF
CDR3 length: 12; clone size: -; V gene: TRBV6-5; CDR3 protein: CASSSGTGELFF
CDR3 length: 14; clone size: -; V gene: TRBV5-1; CDR3 protein: CASNRDRGTETQYF
CDR3 length: 15; clone size: once; V gene: TRBV9; CDR3 protein: CASSVDGNFNYGYTF
CDR3 length: 14; clone size: -; V gene: TRBV29-1; CDR3 protein: CSVEVQGVVETQYF
CDR3 length: 15; clone size: -; V gene: TRBV5-1; CDR3 protein: CASSKSGGGANVLTF
CDR3 length: 14; clone size: -; V gene: TRBV6-1; CDR3 protein: CASSVGGGYNEQFF
CDR3 length: 16; clone size: -; V gene: TRBV2; CDR3 protein: CASSEVWTGGNSPLHF
CDR3 length: 13; clone size: -; V gene: TRBV18; CDR3 protein: CASSPPGTVEAFF
CDR3 length: 11; clone size: -; V gene: TRBV27; CDR3 protein: CASSKGTEQYF
CDR3 length: 15; clone size: -; V gene: TRBV7-7; CDR3 protein: CASSLRTSGGGELFF
CDR3 length: 14; clone size: -; V gene: TRBV7-9; CDR3 protein: CASRAEGTKNIQYF
CDR3 length: 14; clone size: -; V gene: TRBV7-9; CDR3 protein: CASSSASGGETQYF
CDR3 length: 15; clone size: -; V gene: TRBV6-1; CDR3 protein: CASSVEGASGNTIYF
CDR3 length: 14; clone size: once; V gene: TRBV11-3; CDR3 protein: CASSLDRIGETQYF
CDR3 length: 16; clone size: -; V gene: TRBV6-1; CDR3 protein: CASSEEGRSSYNEQFF
CDR3 length: 13; clone size: -; V gene: TRBV15; CDR3 protein: CATGRPGNQPQHF
CDR3 length: 12; clone size: -; V gene: TRBV18; CDR3 protein: CASSQNNYGYTF
CDR3 length: 14; clone size: once; V gene: TRBV11-3; CDR3 protein: CASSFVGGAGEQFF
CDR3 length: 15; clone size: few; V gene: TRBV5-1; CDR3 protein: CASSPGGIAKNIQYF
CDR3 length: 14; clone size: -; V gene: TRBV10-2; CDR3 protein: CASRAGSLNYGYTF